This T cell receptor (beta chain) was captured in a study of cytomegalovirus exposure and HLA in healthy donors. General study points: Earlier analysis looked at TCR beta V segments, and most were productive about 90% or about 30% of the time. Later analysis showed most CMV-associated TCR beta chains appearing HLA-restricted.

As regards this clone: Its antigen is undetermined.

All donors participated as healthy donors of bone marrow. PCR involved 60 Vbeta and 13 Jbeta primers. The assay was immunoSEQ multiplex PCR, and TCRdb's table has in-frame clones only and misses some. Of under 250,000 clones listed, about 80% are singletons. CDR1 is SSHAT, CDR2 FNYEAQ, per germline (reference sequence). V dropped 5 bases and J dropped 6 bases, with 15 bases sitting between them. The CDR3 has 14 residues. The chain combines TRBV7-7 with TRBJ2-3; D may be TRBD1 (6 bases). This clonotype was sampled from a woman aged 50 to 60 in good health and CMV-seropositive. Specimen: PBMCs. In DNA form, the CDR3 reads TGTGCCAGCAGCCCACATGGACAGTCCGATACGCAGTATTTT. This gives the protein CASSPHGQSDTQYF.